This passage covers 14 T cell receptor beta chains from one sample sequenced in a study of cytomegalovirus exposure and HLA in healthy donors. PCR primers comprised 60 Vbeta and 13 Jbeta primers. Assay: immunoSEQ multiplex PCR; the TCRdb copy retains only in-frame clones and omits some. The data contain under 200,000 clones, approximately 83% of them singletons. The sample consisted of PBMCs. All receptors derive from a man younger than 30 in good health and CMV-seropositive.

The chain couples TRBV6-5 to TRBJ2-3, with 8 bases aligning to TRBD1. CDR3 length equals 16 residues. V lost 4 bases to trimming and J lost 2 bases; unmatched junction nucleotides: 8. CDR1 and CDR2 from the germline V gene are MNHEY and SVGAGI. The CDR3 region is CASSSSQGVITDTQYF. The CDR3 nucleotides read TGTGCCAGCAGTTCGTCACAGGGGGTAATCACAGATACGCAGTATTTT.

The chain combines TRBV4-3 with TRBJ2-3, with 12 positions matching TRBD2. V was pared by 4 bases and J by 4 bases, with 12 bases of the junction left unmatched. Germline V gives CDR1 LGHNA, CDR2 YSLEER. This CDR3 has 18 amino acids. CDR3 DNA: TGCGCCAGCAGCCGCCTAAGTATACTAGCGGGGGGTGCAGATACGCAGTATTTT. Its protein product is CASSRLSILAGGADTQYF.

The chain combines TRBV27 with TRBJ2-5, with 8 bases identical to TRBD2. CDR3 size: 16 residues. J lost 1 base, V lost 2 bases, and 6 bases had no gene match. Germline lookup yields CDR1 MNHEY and CDR2 SMNVEV (reference sequence). The CDR3 sequence: CASSLNPRGAQETQYF. The CDR3 nucleotides read TGTGCCAGCAGTTTAAATCCGCGGGGGGCCCAAGAGACCCAGTACTTC.

The chain couples TRBV2 to TRBJ1-2, with D hard to call. Trimming took off 3 bases at V and 5 bases at J, with 16 bases between the two ends. Germline assignment: CDR1 SNHLY and CDR2 FYNNEI. The CDR3 spans 15 residues. CDR3 region: CASSEGFGVDYGYTF. CDR3 in DNA: TGTGCCAGCAGTGAGGGTTTCGGGGTCGATTATGGCTACACCTTC.

This clone was observed a single time. This chain uses TRBV4-1 with TRBJ1-4; D gene uncertain. The CDR3 extends over 15 amino acids. Trimming stripped 6 bases from V and 2 bases from J, with 13 bases between. CDR1 and CDR2 from the germline V gene are MGHRA and YSYEKL. In DNA form, the CDR3 reads TGCGCCAGCAGTCACCCTGGGAGGACTAATGAAAAACTGTTTTTT. Residues: CASSHPGRTNEKLFF.

As to this clone: The CDR3 ends on some other residue instead of the conserved phenylalanine or tryptophan, so this is likely a read error. V gene TRBV7-2 combines with J gene TRBJ1-5; D might be TRBD1 (5 bases). V was clipped by 2 bases and J by 1 base, with 6 bases between them. CDR1 and CDR2 from the germline V gene are SGHTA and FQGNSA. There are 14 residues in the CDR3. As DNA, the CDR3 is TGTGCCAGCAGCTTAACAGGCAGCAATCAGCCCCAGCATCTT. It encodes CASSLTGSNQPQHL.

CDR3 DNA: TGTGCCAGCAGCCCCCCGGGGGGATTAGGGACAGATACGCAGTATTTT. Its protein is CASSPPGGLGTDTQYF. This sequence joins TRBV11-2 and TRBJ2-3, with 7 bases lining up with TRBD2. The junction had 11 bases not matched to a gene; V was cut back by 5 bases and J by 3 bases. The CDR3 spans 16 residues. The germline V gene encodes CDR1 SGHAT and CDR2 FQNNGV. The full variable domain, with the rest looked up from reference TRBV11-2 and TRBJ2-3, is EAGVAQSPRYKIIEKRQSVAFWCNPISGHATLYWYQQILGQGPKLLIQFQNNGVVDDSQLPKDRFSAERLKGVDSTLKIQPAKLEDSAVYLCASSPPGGLGTDTQYFGPGTRLTVL.

V and J are TRBV9 and TRBJ2-7, with 8 positions matching TRBD2. Unmatched junction bases numbered 2, after V lost 0 bases and J lost 0 bases. This CDR3 contains 15 residues. Germline V gives CDR1 SGDLS, CDR2 YYNGEE. The CDR3, as DNA: TGTGCCAGCAGCGTAGGCGCGGGGGGCTCCTACGAGCAGTACTTC. It specifies CASSVGAGGSYEQYF. The full variable domain, completed using reference TRBV9 and TRBJ2-7, is DSGVTQTPKHLITATGQRVTLRCSPRSGDLSVYWYQQSLDQGLQFLIQYYNGEERAKGNILERFSAQQFPDLHSELNLSSLELGDSALYFCASSVGAGGSYEQYFGPGTRLTVT.

This chain links TRBV14 with TRBJ1-2; D gene unclear. Deletions cut 0 bases from V and 7 bases from J, with 15 bases between. The CDR3 has 15 amino acids. In germline, CDR1 is SGHDN, CDR2 FVKESK. The CDR3 sequence: CASSQDMRRFSGYTF. The CDR3 DNA is TGTGCCAGCAGCCAAGATATGCGCAGGTTTAGTGGCTACACCTTC.

The chain joins TRBV4-1 to TRBJ1-2; 7 nucleotides line up with TRBD1. Unmatched junction bases numbered 1, after V lost 0 bases and J lost 3 bases. This CDR3 is built from 14 residues. From germline, CDR1 is MGHRA and CDR2 YSYEKL. CDR3 bases: TGCGCCAGCAGCCAAGATGACAGGGACTATGGCTACACCTTC. This sequence encodes CASSQDDRDYGYTF.

The gene calls are TRBV7-9 and TRBJ1-2; D perhaps matches TRBD1 (6 bases). CDR1 SEHNR and CDR2 FQNEAQ come from the germline V gene (reference sequence). The CDR3 contains 13 residues. V lost 5 bases and J 8 bases, leaving 15 bases between the germline ends. Written as DNA, the CDR3 is TGTGCCAGCAGCCCTCGACCAGGGGAAGGCTACACCTTC. This encodes CASSPRPGEGYTF.

This clone was counted a single time. The chain couples TRBV5-1 to TRBJ1-2, with TRBD1 identical over 8 bases. The CDR3 is 14 residues long. CDR1 SGHRS and CDR2 YFSETQ come from the germline V gene. The V gene end was trimmed by 0 bases and the J gene end by 4 bases; junction bases not matched to a gene: 2. The CDR3 DNA reads TGCGCCAGCAGCTTGGGGGACAGGATCTATGGCTACACCTTC. Protein product: CASSLGDRIYGYTF.

J is TRBJ1-1 and V is TRBV6-6, with D uncertain. Trimming stripped 6 bases from V and 1 base from J, with 9 bases between. Germline V gives CDR1 MNHNY, CDR2 SVGAGI (reference sequence). The CDR3 has 13 residues. Here the CDR3 DNA reads TGTGCCAGCAGGGGAGGTTGGAACACTGAAGCTTTCTTT. This translates into CASRGGWNTEAFF.

The chain uses TRBV5-1 and TRBJ1-2; TRBD1 might be the D (5 bases). The CDR3 runs to 13 residues. Germline values: CDR1 SGHRS, CDR2 YFSETQ. V was clipped by 4 bases and J by 8 bases, with 15 bases between them. The CDR3 sequence: CASSRGGDGGYTF. CDR3 DNA sequence: TGCGCCAGCAGCCGGGGGGGGGACGGAGGCTACACCTTC.